The 29 T cell receptor beta chains below all came from one sample that was sequenced in a study of cytomegalovirus exposure and HLA in healthy donors. PCR primers comprised 60 Vbeta and 13 Jbeta primers. Libraries were prepared by immunoSEQ multiplex PCR; TCRdb keeps only in-frame clonotypes and omits some of them. This table holds 150,000 to 180,000 clones, approximately 80% found once. The sequenced sample consisted of PBMCs. These receptors were obtained from a woman between 40 and 50 years old in good health and CMV-seronegative.

The genes are TRBV5-1 and TRBJ2-3, with D possibly being TRBD1 (5 bases). This CDR3 has 14 amino acids. Germline V gene sequence: CDR1 SGHRS, CDR2 YFSETQ. V was trimmed by 0 bases and J by 6 bases, leaving 11 bases between them. In DNA, the CDR3 is TGCGCCAGCAGCTTGGAAGCGCCAGGGGATACGCAGTATTTT. This encodes CASSLEAPGDTQYF.

Written as DNA, the CDR3 is TGTGCCAGCAGCGTAGCGGGAAAGAGAACCGGGGAGCTGTTTTTT. This translates into CASSVAGKRTGELFF. This chain connects TRBV9 to TRBJ2-2, with a weak D call TRBD2 (5 bases). V lost 0 bases to trimming and J lost 5 bases, with 11 bases between them. The germline gives CDR1 SGDLS, CDR2 YYNGEE. The CDR3 covers 15 residues. Looking up the rest from reference TRBV9 and TRBJ2-2 gives the full variable domain: DSGVTQTPKHLITATGQRVTLRCSPRSGDLSVYWYQQSLDQGLQFLIQYYNGEERAKGNILERFSAQQFPDLHSELNLSSLELGDSALYFCASSVAGKRTGELFFGEGSRLTVL.

V is TRBV28 and J is TRBJ1-1; D might be TRBD1 (5 bases). Trimming took 6 bases from V and 3 from J, leaving 14 bases between them. Germline assignment: CDR1 MDHEN and CDR2 SYDVKM. There are 14 residues in the CDR3. The CDR3 sequence: CASRGGDRYTEAFF. DNA for the CDR3: TGTGCCAGCAGGGGGGGGGATCGATACACTGAAGCTTTCTTT. The entire variable domain, with the rest obtained from reference TRBV28 and TRBJ1-1, is as follows: DVKVTQSSRYLVKRTGEKVFLECVQDMDHENMFWYRQDPGLGLRLIYFSYDVKMKEKGDIPEGYSVSREKKERFSLILESASTNQTSMYLCASRGGDRYTEAFFGQGTRLTVV.

The chain has TRBV7-2 and TRBJ1-5; maybe TRBD1 (5 bases). Trimming removed 1 base at V and 3 bases at J, with 10 bases between. The CDR3 is 15 residues long. Germline V lookup: CDR1 SGHTA, CDR2 FQGNSA. CDR3: CASSLVGGNNQPQHF. CDR3 bases: TGTGCCAGCAGCTTAGTCGGGGGAAACAATCAGCCCCAGCATTTT. The whole variable domain, remainder taken from reference TRBV7-2 and TRBJ1-5, is GAGVSQSPSNKVTEKGKDVELRCDPISGHTALYWYRQSLGQGLEFLIYFQGNSAPDKSGLPSDRFSAERTGGSVSTLTIQRTQQEDSAVYLCASSLVGGNNQPQHFGDGTRLSIL.

This chain connects TRBV19 to TRBJ1-5, with D maybe TRBD1 (6 bases). This CDR3 is built from 12 residues. Per germline, CDR1 LNHDA and CDR2 SQIVND (reference sequence). V lost 3 bases to trimming and J lost 8 bases, with 8 bases between them. CDR3 sequence: CASSIQGKPQHF. The DNA for the CDR3 is TGTGCCAGTAGTATCCAGGGGAAGCCCCAGCATTTT. Drawing the rest from reference TRBV19 and TRBJ1-5, the complete variable domain is DGGITQSPKYLFRKEGQNVTLSCEQNLNHDAMYWYRQDPGQGLRLIYYSQIVNDFQKGDIAEGYSVSREKKESFPLTVTSAQKNPTAFYLCASSIQGKPQHFGDGTRLSIL.

The rearrangement links TRBV7-8 to TRBJ2-1; 10 nucleotides match TRBD2. In germline, CDR1 is SGHVS, CDR2 FQNEAQ. The CDR3 loop spans 16 amino acids. With V trimmed by 5 bases and J by 6 bases, 10 bases remained unmatched. The chain's CDR3 is CASSASGSGRANEQFF. CDR3 nucleotide sequence: TGTGCCAGCAGCGCTAGCGGCAGCGGGAGGGCCAATGAGCAGTTCTTC.

The chain employs TRBV7-6 and TRBJ2-6; D remains unclear. V was pared by 0 bases and J by 4 bases, with 13 bases between. This CDR3 is built from 17 residues. Per the germline V gene, CDR1 is SGHVS and CDR2 is FNYEAQ. The CDR3 sequence: CASSLAYRSRGANVLTF. The CDR3 DNA follows: TGTGCCAGCAGCTTAGCGTACCGGTCTCGAGGGGCCAACGTCCTGACTTTC.

As concerns this clone: The sample has other DNA sequences that encode this CDR3 too. The chain employs TRBV7-2 and TRBJ1-1, with TRBD1 as a possible D gene (5 bases). The CDR3 length is 14 residues. Per the germline V gene, CDR1 is SGHTA and CDR2 is FQGNSA. The V gene lost 4 bases and the J gene lost 4 bases, with 13 bases spanning the gap. CDR3 nucleotides: TGTGCCAGCAGCTCTCAGGGTGGTCCCACTGAAGCTTTCTTT. Translated, it gives CASSSQGGPTEAFF.

The V and J genes are TRBV11-3 and TRBJ1-1; 8 nucleotides match TRBD1. The CDR3 is 15 amino acids. V shed 5 bases and J 1 base; nucleotides not matched to a gene: 6. The germline V gene has CDR1 SGHNT and CDR2 YENEEA. Here the CDR3 reads CASSLPGTGNTEAFF. Written as DNA, the CDR3 is TGTGCCAGCAGCCTCCCCGGGACAGGGAACACTGAAGCTTTCTTT.

This clone was seen a single time. The chain has TRBV2 and TRBJ2-2; D gene unclear. Trimming removed 4 bases from V and 2 bases from J, with 14 bases in between. This CDR3 comprises 16 residues. Germline CDR1 is SNHLY and CDR2 is FYNNEI. The CDR3 nucleotides read TGTGCCAGCAGTGCCTGGTTAGAGGAAAACACCGGGGAGCTGTTTTTT. This codes for CASSAWLEENTGELFF.

The V gene is TRBV7-6, the J gene TRBJ1-1; 7 bases line up with TRBD1. Germline CDR1 SGHVS, CDR2 FNYEAQ. V was clipped by 4 bases and J by 5 bases; unmatched bases: 10. The CDR3 loop spans 15 amino acids. The CDR3 region is CASSSSRQGGTEAFF. The DNA for the CDR3 is TGTGCCAGCAGCTCGTCACGACAGGGTGGAACTGAAGCTTTCTTT.

The V call is TRBV4-1, the J call TRBJ1-4; 9 nucleotides agree with TRBD1. This CDR3 has 16 amino acids. J gave up 4 bases and V 3 bases, and 6 bases lay outside the gene matches. CDR1 is MGHRA and CDR2 is YSYEKL in the germline V gene. The CDR3 here is CASSHRTGVLNEKLFF. The CDR3 nucleotides are TGCGCCAGCAGCCATCGGACAGGGGTACTTAATGAAAAACTGTTTTTT.

The gene calls are TRBV10-3 and TRBJ1-6; 7 bases are a match to TRBD1. V dropped 10 bases and J dropped 7; count of bases not matched to a gene: 10. The CDR3 loop spans 14 amino acids. The germline V gene has CDR1 ENHRY and CDR2 SYGVKD. CDR3 sequence: CATGQGGSNSPLHF. For the CDR3, the DNA is TGTGCCACGGGCCAAGGGGGCTCGAATTCACCCCTCCACTTT.

The CDR3 sequence is CASSLVLSTEAFF. CDR3 coding DNA: TGTGCCAGCAGCTTAGTGCTGAGCACTGAAGCTTTCTTT. This sequence joins TRBV7-9 and TRBJ1-1; D gene unclear. Germline V gives CDR1 SEHNR, CDR2 FQNEAQ (reference sequence). Trimming shortened V by 1 base and J by 4 bases, and 7 bases separated the two germline ends. The CDR3 runs to 13 residues.

The chain recombines TRBV6-5 with TRBJ1-1, with a possible D match to TRBD1 (5 bases). V was pared by 4 bases and J by 10 bases, with 10 bases between. This CDR3 comprises 11 residues. Germline CDR1 is MNHEY and CDR2 is SVGAGI. Written as DNA, the CDR3 is TGTGCCAGCAGTTCGCGGAGGGGAGCTTTCTTT. Translating gives CASSSRRGAFF.

Only one count was recorded for this clone. This rearrangement joins TRBV10-3 to TRBJ2-1; D perhaps matches TRBD1 (6 bases). This CDR3 is 19 amino acids long. Germline V gene data show CDR1 as ENHRY and CDR2 as SYGVKD. Trimming shortened V by 4 bases and J by 4 bases, and 26 bases separated the two germline ends. For the CDR3, the DNA is TGTGCCATCAGTGGGGCCGACGCCCAGGGGAGCGAAATTTACAATGAGCAGTTCTTC. Translation: CAISGADAQGSEIYNEQFF.

The rearrangement uses TRBV5-6 and TRBJ1-1; 12 bases align to TRBD1. The CDR3 length is 16 residues. Per germline, CDR1 SGHDT and CDR2 YYEEEE. After removal of 4 bases from V and 8 bases from J, the junction contained 12 bases not matched to a gene. CDR3: CASSPGQGALSIEAFF. The CDR3, as DNA: TGTGCCAGCAGCCCGGGACAGGGGGCTCTGTCTATAGAAGCTTTCTTT.

The chain uses TRBV30 and TRBJ2-7; D may be TRBD1 (5 bases). The ends were cut back, 3 bases at V and 2 bases at J, with 14 bases in the middle. This CDR3 has 14 residues. CDR1 is GTSNPN, CDR2 SVGIG, per germline (reference sequence). CDR3 region: CAWRLGLEPYEQYF. The CDR3 nucleotides are TGTGCCTGGAGGCTGGGGCTGGAGCCCTACGAGCAGTACTTC.

The chain couples TRBV25-1 to TRBJ1-5, with D unclear. The length of the CDR3 is 13 residues. V lost 6 bases to trimming and J lost 4 bases, with 10 bases between them. CDR1 and CDR2 (germline): MGHDK, SYGVNS. CDR3 sequence reads: CASRGSPNQPQHF. For the CDR3, the DNA is TGTGCCAGCAGGGGCAGCCCTAATCAGCCCCAGCATTTT.

The chain couples TRBV5-1 to TRBJ1-3, with D perhaps TRBD1 (5 bases). Germline values: CDR1 SGHRS, CDR2 YFSETQ. This CDR3 has 14 residues. V gave up 4 bases and J gave up 4 bases, with 12 bases separating them. The CDR3 protein is CASSEEGRGNTIYF. The CDR3 coding sequence is TGCGCCAGCAGCGAGGAGGGGAGGGGAAACACCATATATTTT.

This sequence joins TRBV11-1 and TRBJ2-7, with D uncertain. The length of the CDR3 is 13 residues. CDR1 SGHAT and CDR2 FQDESV come from the germline V gene (reference sequence). Trimming left V 1 base short and J 0 bases short, with 4 bases between. The CDR3 DNA reads as TGTGCCAGCAGCTTAGAGAGCTCCTACGAGCAGTACTTC. Translated: CASSLESSYEQYF.

The count of this clone is one. The chain uses TRBV30 and TRBJ1-4; D remains ambiguous. The V gene's germline CDR1 is GTSNPN and CDR2 SVGIG (reference sequence). Between the trimmed V and J ends, which lost 2 bases and 5 bases, there was a span of 15 bases. The length of the CDR3 is 15 residues. The CDR3 sequence: CAWSPPGGRNEKLFF. For the CDR3, the DNA is TGTGCCTGGAGTCCCCCAGGTGGAAGAAATGAAAAACTGTTTTTT.

CDR3 in DNA: TGCGCCAGCAGCTTAGACGGGGGAGATACGCAGTATTTT. It codes for CASSLDGGDTQYF. The chain carries TRBV5-1 and TRBJ2-3; a possible D gene is TRBD2 (6 bases). The CDR3 loop spans 13 amino acids. CDR1 is SGHRS and CDR2 is YFSETQ in the germline V gene. Trimming stripped 2 bases from V and 5 bases from J, with 9 bases between.

This clone was recorded once. The rearrangement uses TRBV6-1 and TRBJ1-2; D not certain. This CDR3 comprises 12 residues. Germline V gene sequence: CDR1 MNHNS, CDR2 SASEGT. Trimming shortened V by 6 bases and J by 2 bases, and 7 bases separated the two germline ends. In nucleotides, the CDR3 is TGTGCCAGCAGCCCGTTAAACTATGGCTACACCTTC. It is translated as CASSPLNYGYTF.

The CDR3 bases are TGTGCCAGCAGTTACGGAAGGACAGGGGGGCTCGAGCAGTACTTC. It is translated as CASSYGRTGGLEQYF. This sequence joins TRBV6-5 and TRBJ2-5; TRBD1 agrees at 10 bases. Gene TRBJ2-7 matches the end of the DNA better, so the J call may be wrong. Germline loops: CDR1 MNHEY, CDR2 SVGAGI. The CDR3 covers 15 residues.

The table lists this clone with a few counts. The CDR3 DNA sequence: TGTGCCTTAACAGGGGATATGAACACTGAAGCTTTCTTT. Its protein product is CALTGDMNTEAFF. The chain links TRBV6-1 to TRBJ1-1, with 7 positions matching TRBD1. V was clipped by 11 bases and J by 0 bases; unmatched bases: 6. The germline CDR1 and CDR2 sequences are MNHNS and SASEGT. The CDR3 is made up of 13 amino acids.

This sequence joins TRBV2 and TRBJ2-7; a possible D gene is TRBD1 (5 bases). The V and J ends lost 4 bases and 3 bases respectively, with 10 bases between them. CDR3 length: 13 amino acids. CDR1 and CDR2 (germline): SNHLY, FYNNEI. CDR3 DNA sequence: TGTGCCAGCAGTGTTGGCAGGGACTACGAGCAGTACTTC. Translated, it gives CASSVGRDYEQYF.

The rearrangement links TRBV5-1 to TRBJ1-1; D ambiguous. Trimming shortened V by 1 base and J by 6 bases, and 10 bases separated the two germline ends. This CDR3 contains 13 residues. Germline values: CDR1 SGHRS, CDR2 YFSETQ. The CDR3 sequence is CASSLPRSSEAFF. The CDR3 nucleotides are TGCGCCAGCAGCTTGCCACGGTCCTCTGAAGCTTTCTTT. Supplemented by reference TRBV5-1 and TRBJ1-1, the full variable domain reads KAGVTQTPRYLIKTRGQQVTLSCSPISGHRSVSWYQQTPGQGLQFLFEYFSETQRNKGNFPGRFSGRQFSNSRSEMNVSTLELGDSALYLCASSLPRSSEAFFGQGTRLTVV.

The chain links TRBV28 to TRBJ1-1; D unresolved. Per germline, CDR1 MDHEN and CDR2 SYDVKM. Trimming removed 3 bases at V and 5 bases at J, with 10 bases between. The CDR3 spans 13 residues. DNA for the CDR3: TGTGCCAGCAGTTTGGGTGGGCCAACTGAAGCTTTCTTT. This codes for CASSLGGPTEAFF. Combining the CDR3 with reference TRBV28 and TRBJ1-1 gives the whole variable domain DVKVTQSSRYLVKRTGEKVFLECVQDMDHENMFWYRQDPGLGLRLIYFSYDVKMKEKGDIPEGYSVSREKKERFSLILESASTNQTSMYLCASSLGGPTEAFFGQGTRLTVV.